The source of this T cell receptor beta chain is a study of T cells in Graves' hyperthyroidism and ophthalmopathy. Germline V gene sequence: CDR1 DFQATT, CDR2 SNEGSKA (reference sequence). V lost 1 base and J lost 5, with 8 bases in between. The CDR3 loop spans 13 amino acids. RNA transcripts served as the template for amplifying TCR beta CDR3 regions. The HTBI primer set drove a first-round RT-PCR of the TCR CDR3. From the multiplex PCR reads, TCRdb called clonotypes with MiXCR, one entry per CDR3 protein. The table has about 420,000 distinct CDR3 sequences, approximately 14% seen once. This TCR derives from a woman between 18 and 30 years old with Graves' hyperthyroidism. Sequencing was performed on blood. The gene calls are TRBV20-1 and TRBJ1-4; TRBD1 is a possible D gene (5 bases). The CDR3: CSARVGANEKLFF. Here the CDR3 DNA reads TGCAGTGCTAGAGTAGGGGCGAATGAAAAACTGTTTTTT.